What follows are 19 T cell receptor beta chains derived from one specimen sequenced in a study of human T cells and chemical hapten exposure (dated by TCRdb to 2020 to 2023). The time point label, as the study defines it: patch test 1, 2 weeks after DPC sensitization. The treatment or condition label for this specimen denotes: therapeutic diphenylcyclopropenone sensitization with weekly scalp DPC. Library preparation was by RACE. Reads for this sample came from a NextSeq 500. Starting from the raw public reads, TCRdb applied fastp trimming at Q25, assembled clones with MiXCR and retained in-frame beta chains. Merged by CDR3 protein, the rows form single entries marked with the most common genes and DNA. This sample lists about 380,000 distinct CDR3 sequences; 4.8% were detected once. The ten top clones hold about 2.1% of the sample. This specimen consisted of whole blood, obtained in connection with sensitization to the hapten diphenylcyclopropenone (DPC). All receptors derive from a woman aged 45 to 65 with alopecia areata. Some clones in this sample may be carry-over from other donors' samples.

The gene calls are TRBV2 and TRBJ2-6; D remains ambiguous. The CDR3 contains 14 residues. Germline-derived CDR1 and CDR2 are SNHLY and FYNNEI. The chain's CDR3 is CALLGISGANVLTF. The CDR3 region has the DNA TGTGCTCTTTTGGGAATCTCTGGGGCCAACGTCCTGACTTTC.

The sample holds many counts of this clonotype. Here the CDR3 DNA reads TGTGCCAGCAGCCCGACAGGGGGGGAATTAGGTGAGCAGTTCTTC. This sequence encodes CASSPTGGELGEQFF. This chain links TRBV11-2 with TRBJ2-1, with 9 bases matching TRBD1. Germline assignment: CDR1 SGHAT and CDR2 FQNNGV. The CDR3 extends over 15 amino acids. The J segment lost 9 bases and the V segment lost 5 bases, leaving 11 bases of the junction unmatched.

The sample holds a few counts of this clonotype. This chain links TRBV2 with TRBJ1-1; D gene uncertain. CDR1 is SNHLY, CDR2 FYNNEI, per germline. The CDR3 extends over 12 amino acids. V lost 1 base to trimming and J lost 6 bases, with 6 bases between them. The CDR3 nucleotides are TGTGCCAGCAGTGAAGGGGCTGCTGAAGCTTTCTTT. It encodes CASSEGAAEAFF. Filled out from reference TRBV2 and TRBJ1-1, the complete variable domain reads EPEVTQTPSHQVTQMGQEVILRCVPISNHLYFYWYRQILGQKVEFLVSFYNNEISEKSEIFDDQFSVERPDGSNFTLKIRSTKLEDSAMYFCASSEGAAEAFFGQGTRLTVV.

This clonotype has more than one count but fewer than ten. The chain combines TRBV5-1 with TRBJ1-4; possible D gene TRBD1, 6 bases. Trimming pared 5 bases from V and 5 bases from J, leaving 10 bases between. The CDR3 loop spans 13 amino acids. CDR1 and CDR2 (germline): SGHRS, YFSETQ. The CDR3 DNA reads as TGCGCCAGCAGTGAAGGGGGAAATGAAAAACTGTTTTTT. This codes for CASSEGGNEKLFF.

In this sample, this clonotype turned up a few times. The CDR3 DNA sequence: TGTGCCAGCAGCCCGACAGGAAACCCCTACAATGAGCAGTTCTTC. Its protein product is CASSPTGNPYNEQFF. This chain uses TRBV7-9 with TRBJ2-1; D is possibly TRBD1 (6 bases). The CDR3 is 15 amino acids. CDR1 and CDR2 (germline): SEHNR, FQNEAQ (reference sequence). The V gene lost 5 bases and the J gene lost 2 bases, with 13 bases spanning the gap.

This clonotype showed up just a few times. The chain links TRBV12-3 or TRBV12-4 to TRBJ2-5; 7 positions agree with TRBD2. V lost 5 bases to trimming and J lost 7 bases; unmatched junction nucleotides: 7. The CDR3 consists of 13 residues. CDR3 DNA sequence: TGTGCCAGCAGTCGGGACTACGGCGGGACCCAGTACTTC. It translates to CASSRDYGGTQYF.

The chain recombines TRBV29-1 with TRBJ2-5, with D perhaps matching TRBD1 or TRBD2 (5 bases each). CDR1 and CDR2 (germline): SQVTM, ANQGSEA. Trimming took 4 bases from V and 3 from J, leaving 15 bases between them. This CDR3 is 14 amino acids long. DNA of the CDR3: TGCAGCGTTGCTGGCTTCCTGGGGGAAGAGACCCAGTACTTC. Translated: CSVAGFLGEETQYF.

This clonotype was picked up many times. The gene calls are TRBV5-6 and TRBJ2-3, with D perhaps matching TRBD2 (6 bases). There are 14 residues in the CDR3. V shed 1 base and J shed 8 bases, with 14 bases lying between them. CDR1 and CDR2 (germline): SGHDT, YYEEEE. The CDR3 DNA is TGTGCCAGCAGCTTGCCCGGGAGTCAGGTTACGCAGTATTTT. Encoded protein: CASSLPGSQVTQYF. The full variable domain, in which reference TRBV5-6 and TRBJ2-3 provide the parts outside the CDR3, is DAGVTQSPTHLIKTRGQQVTLRCSPKSGHDTVSWYQQALGQGPQFIFQYYEEEERQRGNFPDRFSGHQFPNYSSELNVNALLLGDSALYLCASSLPGSQVTQYFGPGTRLTVL.

This clonotype was observed many times. The chain employs TRBV9 and TRBJ1-1; D is uncertain. This CDR3 has 15 residues. V shed 0 bases and J shed 1 base, with 10 bases lying between them. Germline V gives CDR1 SGDLS, CDR2 YYNGEE. CDR3: CASSVGSLGNTEAFF. The CDR3 DNA follows: TGTGCCAGCAGCGTAGGAAGCCTGGGGAACACTGAAGCTTTCTTT.

In its sample, this clonotype was seen a few times. The rearrangement links TRBV11-3 to TRBJ2-1, with no clear D. The CDR3 runs to 14 residues. In germline, CDR1 is SGHNT, CDR2 YENEEA. V lost 4 bases to trimming and J lost 7 bases, with 14 bases between them. In DNA, the CDR3 is TGTGCCAGCAGCTCAGACTCCCTAGATAATGAGCAGTTCTTC. It specifies CASSSDSLDNEQFF.

This clonotype was seen a handful of times. This chain uses TRBV9 with TRBJ1-6; D unclear. The CDR3 has 13 residues. The germline V gene has CDR1 SGDLS and CDR2 YYNGEE. V gave up 0 bases and J gave up 10 bases, with 8 bases separating them. CDR3 sequence reads: CASSVDVGSPLHF. For the CDR3, the DNA is TGTGCCAGCAGCGTAGATGTGGGATCACCCCTCCACTTT.

This clonotype occurred a few times. CDR3 nucleotides: TGTGCCAGCAGTTTAGGGGAGGTCTACATTCAGTACTTC. This gives the protein CASSLGEVYIQYF. The chain combines TRBV12-3 or TRBV12-4 with TRBJ2-4, with D perhaps matching TRBD2 (6 bases). CDR3 length equals 13 residues. The V end lost 1 base, the J end lost 8 bases, and 9 bases lay between the germline ends.

Many counts were recorded for this clonotype. J is TRBJ2-6 and V is TRBV7-9, with D perhaps TRBD1 or TRBD2 (6 bases each). Germline values: CDR1 SEHNR, CDR2 FQNEAQ (reference sequence). V lost 6 bases to trimming and J lost 2 bases, with 14 bases between them. This CDR3 has 16 residues. This CDR3 is CASRLPGGAGANVLTF. CDR3 nucleotide sequence: TGTGCCAGCAGGCTACCCGGGGGCGCTGGGGCCAACGTCCTGACTTTC.

This clonotype has ten or more counts. The gene calls are TRBV9 and TRBJ2-7; 8 bases are a match to TRBD2. The CDR3 extends over 15 amino acids. J gave up 7 bases and V 0 bases, and 9 bases lay outside the gene matches. Germline V gene lookup returns CDR1 SGDLS and CDR2 YYNGEE. CDR3 sequence reads: CASSVAPAGDGEQYF. DNA for the CDR3: TGTGCCAGCAGCGTAGCCCCAGCGGGAGACGGGGAGCAGTACTTC.

The gene calls are TRBV7-2 and TRBJ1-1; D unresolved. Germline V lookup: CDR1 SGHTA, CDR2 FQGNSA. Trimming removed 4 bases from V and 1 base from J, with 10 bases in between. The CDR3 totals 14 residues. The CDR3 sequence is CASSSSAGNTEAFF. The CDR3 nucleotides read TGTGCCAGCAGCTCGTCGGCGGGGAACACTGAAGCTTTCTTT.

This clonotype was seen repeatedly, ten times or more. This rearrangement joins TRBV19 to TRBJ2-2; 11 nucleotides match TRBD1. V lost 3 bases, J lost 7 bases, and 4 bases stayed unmatched. CDR1 and CDR2 from the germline V gene are LNHDA and SQIVND (reference sequence). This CDR3 region has 15 residues. CDR3 DNA: TGTGCCAGTAGTATTTGGACAGGGGGCAACGGGGAGCTGTTTTTT. Its translation: CASSIWTGGNGELFF.

The chain links TRBV3-1 to TRBJ1-2; D remains unclear. CDR3 size: 15 residues. CDR1 is LGHDT, CDR2 YNNKEL, per germline (reference sequence). V was shortened by 0 bases and J by 2 bases, with 10 bases between the two germline ends. CDR3 region: CASSQEEWENYGYTF. The CDR3 bases are TGTGCCAGCAGCCAAGAGGAGTGGGAAAACTATGGCTACACCTTC. Full variable domain (rest looked up from reference TRBV3-1 and TRBJ1-2): DTAVSQTPKYLVTQMGNDKSIKCEQNLGHDTMYWYKQDSKKFLKIMFSYNNKELIINETVPNRFSPKSPDKAHLNLHINSLELGDSAVYFCASSQEEWENYGYTFGSGTRLTVV.

This clonotype came up many times. The rearrangement joins TRBV6-1 to TRBJ2-7, with a tentative D call TRBD2 (6 bases). V was clipped by 5 bases and J by 5 bases, with 19 bases between them. This CDR3 is built from 15 residues. Germline loops: CDR1 MNHNS, CDR2 SASEGT. For the CDR3, the DNA is TGTGCCAGCAGTCTCGGACTGGGAGGCTATAACGAGCAGTACTTC. Its translation: CASSLGLGGYNEQYF.

This clonotype was seen a handful of times. V usage is TRBV9 and J usage is TRBJ1-4; D is perhaps TRBD1 (5 bases). V lost 0 bases and J lost 4, with 10 bases in between. The V gene's germline CDR1 is SGDLS and CDR2 YYNGEE. This CDR3 spans 15 amino acids. The CDR3 region has the DNA TGTGCCAGCAGCGTAGGGGGCGGCCTTAATGAAAAACTGTTTTTT. This encodes CASSVGGGLNEKLFF.